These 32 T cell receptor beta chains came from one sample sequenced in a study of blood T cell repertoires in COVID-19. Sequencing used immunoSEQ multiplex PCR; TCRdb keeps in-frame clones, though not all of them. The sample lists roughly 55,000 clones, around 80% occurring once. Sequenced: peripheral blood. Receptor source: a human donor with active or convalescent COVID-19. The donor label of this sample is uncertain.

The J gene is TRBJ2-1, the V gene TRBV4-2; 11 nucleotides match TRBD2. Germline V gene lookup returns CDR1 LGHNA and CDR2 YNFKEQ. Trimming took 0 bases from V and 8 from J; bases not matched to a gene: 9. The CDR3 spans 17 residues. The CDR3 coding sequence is TGTGCCAGCAGCCAAGATCGGGGCCTAGCGGGAGGCTATGAGCAGTTCTTC. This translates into CASSQDRGLAGGYEQFF.

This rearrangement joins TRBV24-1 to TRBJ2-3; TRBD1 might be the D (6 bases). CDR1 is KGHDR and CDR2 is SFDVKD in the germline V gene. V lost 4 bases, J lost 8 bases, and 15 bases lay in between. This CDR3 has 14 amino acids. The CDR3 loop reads CATSEVTGPATQYF. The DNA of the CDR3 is TGTGCCACCAGTGAAGTGACAGGACCCGCTACGCAGTATTTT.

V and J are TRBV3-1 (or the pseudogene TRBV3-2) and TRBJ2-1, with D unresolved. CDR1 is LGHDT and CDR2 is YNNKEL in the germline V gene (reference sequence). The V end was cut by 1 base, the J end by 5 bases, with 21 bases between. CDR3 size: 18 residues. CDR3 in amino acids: CASSQVDPKEKTHNEQFF. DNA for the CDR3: TGTGCCAGCAGCCAAGTGGATCCAAAGGAGAAAACACACAATGAGCAGTTCTTC.

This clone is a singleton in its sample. The CDR3 spells CASSLVRLAVATQYF. The CDR3, as DNA: TGTGCCAGCAGCTTGGTTCGGCTAGCGGTAGCGACCCAGTACTTC. This chain uses TRBV5-5 with TRBJ2-5; TRBD2 matches at 7 bases. J gave up 7 bases and V 0 bases, and 9 bases lay outside the gene matches. Germline assignment: CDR1 SGHKS and CDR2 YYEKEE (reference sequence). This CDR3 is 15 amino acids long.

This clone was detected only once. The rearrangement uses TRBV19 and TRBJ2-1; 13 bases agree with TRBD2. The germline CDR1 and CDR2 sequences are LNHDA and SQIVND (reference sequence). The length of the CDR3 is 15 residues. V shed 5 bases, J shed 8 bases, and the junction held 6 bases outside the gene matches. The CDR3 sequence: CASSPGTSGNHEQFF. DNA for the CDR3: TGTGCCAGTAGTCCCGGGACTAGCGGGAACCATGAGCAGTTCTTC.

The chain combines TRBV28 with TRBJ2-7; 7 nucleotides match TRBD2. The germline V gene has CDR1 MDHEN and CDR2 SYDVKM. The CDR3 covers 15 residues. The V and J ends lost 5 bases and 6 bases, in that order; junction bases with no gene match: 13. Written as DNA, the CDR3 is TGTGCCAGCAGTCGCCCCAGCGGGAACGGGGGCGAGCAGTACTTC. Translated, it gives CASSRPSGNGGEQYF.

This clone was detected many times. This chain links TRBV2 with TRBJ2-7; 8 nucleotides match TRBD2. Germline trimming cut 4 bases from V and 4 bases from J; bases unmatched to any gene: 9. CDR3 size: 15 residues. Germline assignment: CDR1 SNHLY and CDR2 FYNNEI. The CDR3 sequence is CASSVGSGTPYEQYF. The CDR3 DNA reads TGTGCCAGCAGTGTTGGTAGCGGGACCCCATACGAGCAGTACTTC.

Here the CDR3 DNA reads TGTGCCAGCAGCTTGAGCGGGAGCGGAGAGACCCAGTACTTC. Translation: CASSLSGSGETQYF. The J gene is TRBJ2-5, the V gene TRBV7-9; 8 bases are a match to TRBD2. CDR3 length: 14 residues. The germline gives CDR1 SEHNR, CDR2 FQNEAQ (reference sequence). The V segment lost 3 bases and the J segment 4 bases; nucleotides outside the gene matches: 4.

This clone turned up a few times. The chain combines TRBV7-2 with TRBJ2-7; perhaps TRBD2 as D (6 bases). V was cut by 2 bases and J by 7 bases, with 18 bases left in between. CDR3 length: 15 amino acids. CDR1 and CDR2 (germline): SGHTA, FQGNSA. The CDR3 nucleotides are TGTGCCAGCAGCTTACTTCCGGGACGGGCGGGGGAGCAGTACTTC. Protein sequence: CASSLLPGRAGEQYF.

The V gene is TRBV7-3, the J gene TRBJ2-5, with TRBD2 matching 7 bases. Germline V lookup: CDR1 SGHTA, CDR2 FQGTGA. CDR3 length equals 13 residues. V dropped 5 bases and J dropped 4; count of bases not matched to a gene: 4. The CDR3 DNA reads TGTGCCAGCAGCGCCCCGGGAGGAGAGACCCAGTACTTC. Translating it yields CASSAPGGETQYF.

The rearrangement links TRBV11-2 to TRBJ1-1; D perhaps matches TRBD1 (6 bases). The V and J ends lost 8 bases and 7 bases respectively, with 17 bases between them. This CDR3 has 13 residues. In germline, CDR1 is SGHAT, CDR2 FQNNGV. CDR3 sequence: CASGPAMTGEAFF. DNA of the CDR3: TGTGCCAGCGGTCCAGCAATGACAGGTGAAGCTTTCTTT.

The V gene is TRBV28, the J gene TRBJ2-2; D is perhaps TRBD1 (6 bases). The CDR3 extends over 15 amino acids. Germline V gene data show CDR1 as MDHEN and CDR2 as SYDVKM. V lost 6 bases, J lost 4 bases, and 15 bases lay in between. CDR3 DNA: TGTGCCAGCAGCCTCAGGGGCCGGATCACCGGGGAGCTGTTTTTT. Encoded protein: CASSLRGRITGELFF.

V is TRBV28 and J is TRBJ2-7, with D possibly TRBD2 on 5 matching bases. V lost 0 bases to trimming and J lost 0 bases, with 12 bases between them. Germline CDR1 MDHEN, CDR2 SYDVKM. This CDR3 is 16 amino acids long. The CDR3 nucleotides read TGTGCCAGCAGTTTATGGGGAGACTCAGGCTCCTACGAGCAGTACTTC. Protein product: CASSLWGDSGSYEQYF. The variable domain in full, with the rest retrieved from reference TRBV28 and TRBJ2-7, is DVKVTQSSRYLVKRTGEKVFLECVQDMDHENMFWYRQDPGLGLRLIYFSYDVKMKEKGDIPEGYSVSREKKERFSLILESASTNQTSMYLCASSLWGDSGSYEQYFGPGTRLTVT.

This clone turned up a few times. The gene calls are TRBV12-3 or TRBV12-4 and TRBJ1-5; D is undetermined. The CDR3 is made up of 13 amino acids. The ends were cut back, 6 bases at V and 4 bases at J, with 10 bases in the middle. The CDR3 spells CASRRERNQPQHF. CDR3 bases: TGTGCCAGCAGGAGGGAGAGGAATCAGCCCCAGCATTTT.

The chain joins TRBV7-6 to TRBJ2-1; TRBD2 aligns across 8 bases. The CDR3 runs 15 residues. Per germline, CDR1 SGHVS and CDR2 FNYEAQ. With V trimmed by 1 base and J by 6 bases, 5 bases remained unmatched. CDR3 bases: TGTGCCAGCAGCTTAGAGACGGGAGGGAGCAATGAGCAGTTCTTC. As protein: CASSLETGGSNEQFF.

The CDR3 sequence: CASSKNRGRETQYF. DNA of the CDR3: TGTGCCAGCAGCAAAAACAGGGGGCGAGAGACCCAGTACTTC. The chain recombines TRBV2 with TRBJ2-5; TRBD1 matches 9 bases. The CDR3 consists of 14 residues. Germline CDR1 reads SNHLY; CDR2 reads FYNNEI. The ends lost 6 bases at V and 4 bases at J; junction bases unmatched: 6.

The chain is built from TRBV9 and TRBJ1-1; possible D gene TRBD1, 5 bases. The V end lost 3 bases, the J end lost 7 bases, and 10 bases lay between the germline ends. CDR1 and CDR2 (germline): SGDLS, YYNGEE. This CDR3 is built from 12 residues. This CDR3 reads CASSGQQNEAFF. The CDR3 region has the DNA TGTGCCAGCAGCGGACAGCAGAATGAAGCTTTCTTT.

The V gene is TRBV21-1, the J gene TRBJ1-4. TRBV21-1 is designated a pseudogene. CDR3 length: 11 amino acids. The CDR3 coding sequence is TGTGCCAGCAGCAAAGGAGGGAAACTGTTTTTT. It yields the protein CASSKGGKLFF.

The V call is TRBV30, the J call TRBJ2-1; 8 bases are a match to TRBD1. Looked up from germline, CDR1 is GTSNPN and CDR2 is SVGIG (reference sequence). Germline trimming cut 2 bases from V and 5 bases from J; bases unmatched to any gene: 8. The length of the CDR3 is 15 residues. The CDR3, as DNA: TGTGCCTGGAGTAAGGGGGCAGGGGGCAACAATGAGCAGTTCTTC. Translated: CAWSKGAGGNNEQFF.

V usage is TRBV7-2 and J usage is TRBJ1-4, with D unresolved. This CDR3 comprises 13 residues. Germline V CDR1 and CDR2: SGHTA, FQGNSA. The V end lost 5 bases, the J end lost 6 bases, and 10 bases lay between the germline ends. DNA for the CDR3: TGTGCCAGCAGCCCTAGACCGTATGAAAAACTGTTTTTT. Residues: CASSPRPYEKLFF.

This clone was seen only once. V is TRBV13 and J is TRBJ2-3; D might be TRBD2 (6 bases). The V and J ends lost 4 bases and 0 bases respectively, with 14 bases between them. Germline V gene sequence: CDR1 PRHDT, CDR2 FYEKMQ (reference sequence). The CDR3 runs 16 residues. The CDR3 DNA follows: TGTGCCAGCAGCTCCTTCCGGGACTCGAGCACAGATACGCAGTATTTT. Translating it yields CASSSFRDSSTDTQYF.

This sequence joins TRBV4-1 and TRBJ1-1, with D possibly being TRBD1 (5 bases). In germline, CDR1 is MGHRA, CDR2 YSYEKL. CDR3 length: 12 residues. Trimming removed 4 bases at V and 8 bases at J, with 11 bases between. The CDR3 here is CASSRQGSEAFF. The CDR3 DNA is TGCGCCAGCAGCCGCCAGGGCAGCGAAGCTTTCTTT.

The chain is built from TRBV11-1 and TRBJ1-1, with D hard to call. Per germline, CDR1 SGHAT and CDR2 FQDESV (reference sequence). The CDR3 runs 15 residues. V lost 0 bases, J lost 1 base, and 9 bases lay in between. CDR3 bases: TGTGCCAGCAGCTTAGCCGTGTCAGGGAACACTGAAGCTTTCTTT. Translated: CASSLAVSGNTEAFF.

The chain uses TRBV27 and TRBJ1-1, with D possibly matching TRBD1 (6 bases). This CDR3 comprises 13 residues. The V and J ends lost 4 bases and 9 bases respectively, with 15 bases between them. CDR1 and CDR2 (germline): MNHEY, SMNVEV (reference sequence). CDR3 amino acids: CASSWEQGSQAFF. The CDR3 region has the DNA TGTGCCAGCAGTTGGGAGCAGGGGTCCCAAGCTTTCTTT.

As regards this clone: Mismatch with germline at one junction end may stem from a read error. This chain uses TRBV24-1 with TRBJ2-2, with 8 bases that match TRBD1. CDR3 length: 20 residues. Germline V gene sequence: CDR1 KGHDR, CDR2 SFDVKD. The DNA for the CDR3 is TGTGCCACCAGTGATTTGCAAGCGTGCGACAGGGGCCTCGAACACCGGGGAGCTGTTTTT. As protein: CATSDLQACDRGLEHRGAVF.

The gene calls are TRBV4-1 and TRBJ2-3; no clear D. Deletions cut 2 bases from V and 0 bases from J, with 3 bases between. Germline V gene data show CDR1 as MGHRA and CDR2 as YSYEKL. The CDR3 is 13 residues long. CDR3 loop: CASSQPSTDTQYF. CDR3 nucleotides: TGCGCCAGCAGCCAACCGAGCACAGATACGCAGTATTTT.

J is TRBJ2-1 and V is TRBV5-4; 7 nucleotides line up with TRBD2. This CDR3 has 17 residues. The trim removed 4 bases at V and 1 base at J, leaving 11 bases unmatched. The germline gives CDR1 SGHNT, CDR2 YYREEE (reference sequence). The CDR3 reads CASSGLGRAGSYNEQFF. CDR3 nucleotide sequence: TGTGCCAGCAGCGGCCTCGGGAGAGCGGGGTCCTACAATGAGCAGTTCTTC.

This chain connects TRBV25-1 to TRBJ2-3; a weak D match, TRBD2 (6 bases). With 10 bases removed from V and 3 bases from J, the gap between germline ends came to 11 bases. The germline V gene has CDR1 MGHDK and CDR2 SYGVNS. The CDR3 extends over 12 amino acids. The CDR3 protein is CAMEGQTDTQYF. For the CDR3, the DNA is TGTGCCATGGAGGGCCAGACAGATACGCAGTATTTT.

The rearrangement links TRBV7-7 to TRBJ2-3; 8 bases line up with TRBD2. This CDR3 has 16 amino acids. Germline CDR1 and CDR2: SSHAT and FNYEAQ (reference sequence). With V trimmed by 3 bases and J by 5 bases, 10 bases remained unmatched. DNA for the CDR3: TGTGCCAGCAGCTTGGCGGCGGGAGGTTCGGGAGATACGCAGTATTTT. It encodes CASSLAAGGSGDTQYF.

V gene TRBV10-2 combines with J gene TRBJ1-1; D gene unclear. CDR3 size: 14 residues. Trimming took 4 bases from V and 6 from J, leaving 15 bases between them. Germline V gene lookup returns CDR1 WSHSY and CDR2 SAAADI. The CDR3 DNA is TGCGCCAGCAGTGCAGAGTTAGGAGTCGCTGAAGCTTTCTTT. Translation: CASSAELGVAEAFF.

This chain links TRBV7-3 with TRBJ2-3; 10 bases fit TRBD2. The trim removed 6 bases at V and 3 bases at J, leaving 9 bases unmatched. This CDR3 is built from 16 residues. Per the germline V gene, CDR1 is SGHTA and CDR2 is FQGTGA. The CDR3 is CASSSVGLAVTDTQYF. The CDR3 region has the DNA TGTGCCAGCAGTTCTGTTGGACTAGCGGTTACAGATACGCAGTATTTT. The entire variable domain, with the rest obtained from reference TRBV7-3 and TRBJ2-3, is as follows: GAGVSQTPSNKVTEKGKYVELRCDPISGHTALYWYRQSLGQGPEFLIYFQGTGAADDSGLPNDRFFAVRPEGSVSTLKIQRTERGDSAVYLCASSSVGLAVTDTQYFGPGTRLTVL.

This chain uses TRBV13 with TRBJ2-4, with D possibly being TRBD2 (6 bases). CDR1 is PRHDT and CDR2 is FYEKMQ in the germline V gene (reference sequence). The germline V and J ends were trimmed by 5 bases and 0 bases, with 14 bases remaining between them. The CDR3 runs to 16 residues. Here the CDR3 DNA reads TGTGCCAGCAGCCGGGGGACTCCCTCAGCCAAAAACATTCAGTACTTC. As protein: CASSRGTPSAKNIQYF.